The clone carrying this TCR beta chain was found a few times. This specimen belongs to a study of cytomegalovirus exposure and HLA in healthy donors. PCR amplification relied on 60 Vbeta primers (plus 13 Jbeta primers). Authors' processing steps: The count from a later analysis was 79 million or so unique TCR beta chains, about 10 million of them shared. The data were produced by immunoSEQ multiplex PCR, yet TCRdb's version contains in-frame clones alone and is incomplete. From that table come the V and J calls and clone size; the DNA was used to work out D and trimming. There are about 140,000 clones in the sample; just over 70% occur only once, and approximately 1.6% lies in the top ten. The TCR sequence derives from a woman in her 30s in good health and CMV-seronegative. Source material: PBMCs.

The CDR3 is CASSRGGTGAPQHF. CDR3 DNA sequence: TGTGCCAGCAGCCGCGGCGGGACCGGCGCGCCCCAGCATTTT. This chain connects TRBV28 to TRBJ1-5; a weak D match, TRBD1 (5 bases). CDR1 and CDR2 (germline): MDHEN, SYDVKM. V was cut by 6 bases and J by 9 bases, with 18 bases left in between. This CDR3 has 14 residues.